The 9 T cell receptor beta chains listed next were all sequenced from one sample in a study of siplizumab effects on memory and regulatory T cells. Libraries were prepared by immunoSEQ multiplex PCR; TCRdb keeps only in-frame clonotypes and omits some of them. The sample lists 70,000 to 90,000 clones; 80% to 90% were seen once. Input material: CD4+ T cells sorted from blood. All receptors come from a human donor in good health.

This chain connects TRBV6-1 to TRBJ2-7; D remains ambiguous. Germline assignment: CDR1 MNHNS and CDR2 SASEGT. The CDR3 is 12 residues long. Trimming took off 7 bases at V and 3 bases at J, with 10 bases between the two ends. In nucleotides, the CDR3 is TGTGCCAGCAAGGGCCCAGGCTACGAGCAGTACTTC. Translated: CASKGPGYEQYF.

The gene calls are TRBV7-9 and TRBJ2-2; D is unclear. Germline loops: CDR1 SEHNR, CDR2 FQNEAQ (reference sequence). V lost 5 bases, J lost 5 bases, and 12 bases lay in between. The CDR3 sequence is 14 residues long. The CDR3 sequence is CASSPDGSTGELFF. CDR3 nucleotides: TGTGCCAGCAGCCCGGACGGATCTACCGGGGAGCTGTTTTTT.

The CDR3 DNA reads as TGCGCCAGCAGCTTCAGGGGGAGCACCGGGGAGCTGTTTTTT. It is translated as CASSFRGSTGELFF. This sequence joins TRBV5-1 and TRBJ2-2; 7 bases are a match to TRBD1. Germline V lookup: CDR1 SGHRS, CDR2 YFSETQ. Losses at the gene ends were 2 bases for V and 4 bases for J; bases not matched to a gene: 2. The length of the CDR3 is 14 residues.

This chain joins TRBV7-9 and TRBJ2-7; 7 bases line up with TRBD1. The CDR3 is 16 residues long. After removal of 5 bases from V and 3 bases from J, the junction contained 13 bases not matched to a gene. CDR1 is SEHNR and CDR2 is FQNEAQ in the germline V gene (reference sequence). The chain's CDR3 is CASSPTQGRRVYEQYF. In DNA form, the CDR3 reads TGTGCCAGCAGCCCGACACAGGGGAGAAGGGTCTACGAGCAGTACTTC.

In nucleotides, the CDR3 is TGTGCCAGCAGCTTATGGGTTTCCTACGAGCAGTACTTC. Translated, it gives CASSLWVSYEQYF. This chain uses TRBV7-8 with TRBJ2-7; D gene uncertain. The CDR3 spans 13 residues. Germline CDR1 SGHVS, CDR2 FQNEAQ. The V gene lost 2 bases and the J gene lost 1 base, with 6 bases spanning the gap.

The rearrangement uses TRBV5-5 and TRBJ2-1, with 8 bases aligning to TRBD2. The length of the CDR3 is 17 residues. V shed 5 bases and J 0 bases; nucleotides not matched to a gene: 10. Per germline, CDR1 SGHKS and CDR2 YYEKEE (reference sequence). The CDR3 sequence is CASSLEGREDSYNEQFF. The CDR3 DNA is TGTGCCAGCAGTCTTGAGGGGCGGGAGGACTCCTACAATGAGCAGTTCTTC.

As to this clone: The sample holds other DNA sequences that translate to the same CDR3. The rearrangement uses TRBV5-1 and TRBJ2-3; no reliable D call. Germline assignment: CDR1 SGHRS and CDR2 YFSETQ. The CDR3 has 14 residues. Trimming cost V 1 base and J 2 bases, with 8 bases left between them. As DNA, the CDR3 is TGCGCCAGCAGCTTGCCGGCATCCACAGATACGCAGTATTTT. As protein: CASSLPASTDTQYF.

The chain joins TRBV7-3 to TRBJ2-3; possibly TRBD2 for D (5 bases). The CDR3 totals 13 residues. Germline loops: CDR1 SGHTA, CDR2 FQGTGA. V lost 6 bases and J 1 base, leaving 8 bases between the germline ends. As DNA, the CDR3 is TGTGCCAGCAGGGAAGCGGGCACAGATACGCAGTATTTT. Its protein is CASREAGTDTQYF.

Here the CDR3 reads CASSPRPYRNYEKLFF. The CDR3 DNA reads as TGTGCCAGCAGTCCCCGCCCATATAGGAACTATGAAAAACTGTTTTTT. V and J are TRBV27 and TRBJ1-4; D call uncertain. Germline V gene sequence: CDR1 MNHEY, CDR2 SMNVEV (reference sequence). The germline V and J ends were trimmed by 5 bases and 6 bases, with 19 bases remaining between them. This CDR3 has 16 residues.